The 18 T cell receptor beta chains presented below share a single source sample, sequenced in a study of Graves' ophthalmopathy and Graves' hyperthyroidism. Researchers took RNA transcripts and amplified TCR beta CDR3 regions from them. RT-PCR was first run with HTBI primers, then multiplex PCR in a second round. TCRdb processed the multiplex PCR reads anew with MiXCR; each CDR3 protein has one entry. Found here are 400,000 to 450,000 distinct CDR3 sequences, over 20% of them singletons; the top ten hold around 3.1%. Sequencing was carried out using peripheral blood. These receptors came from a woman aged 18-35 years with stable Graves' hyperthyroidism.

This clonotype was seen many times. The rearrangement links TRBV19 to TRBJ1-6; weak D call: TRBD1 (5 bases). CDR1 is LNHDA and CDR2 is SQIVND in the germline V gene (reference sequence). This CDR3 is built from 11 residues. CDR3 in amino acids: CTPRQFRPLHF. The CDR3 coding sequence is TGTACCCCCAGACAGTTTCGACCCCTCCACTTT.

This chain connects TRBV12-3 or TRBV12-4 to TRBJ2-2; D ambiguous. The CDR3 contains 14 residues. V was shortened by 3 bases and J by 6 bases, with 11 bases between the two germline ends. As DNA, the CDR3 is TGTGCCAGCAGTTTCCTAGACGGGTCCGGGGAGCTGTTTTTT. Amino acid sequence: CASSFLDGSGELFF.

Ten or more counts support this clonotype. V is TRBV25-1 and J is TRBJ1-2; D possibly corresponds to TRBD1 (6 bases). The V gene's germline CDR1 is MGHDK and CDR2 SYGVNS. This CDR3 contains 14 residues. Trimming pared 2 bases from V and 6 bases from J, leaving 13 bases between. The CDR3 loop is CASSEPGVAHGYTF. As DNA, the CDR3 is TGTGCCAGCAGTGAACCAGGGGTCGCTCATGGCTACACCTTC.

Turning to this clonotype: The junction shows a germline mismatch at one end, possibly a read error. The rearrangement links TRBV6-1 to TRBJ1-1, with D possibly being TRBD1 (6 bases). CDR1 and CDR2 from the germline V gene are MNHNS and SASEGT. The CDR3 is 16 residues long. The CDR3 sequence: CASSEARGVRDTDAFF. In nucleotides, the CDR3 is TGTGCCAGCAGTGAAGCGAGGGGAGTCAGGGACACTGATGCTTTCTTT.

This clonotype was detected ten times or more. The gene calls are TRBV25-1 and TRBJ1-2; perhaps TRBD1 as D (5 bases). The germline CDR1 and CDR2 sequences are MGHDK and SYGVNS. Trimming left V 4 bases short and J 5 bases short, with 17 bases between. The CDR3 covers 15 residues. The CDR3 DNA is TGTGCCAGCAGTGCGATCCGGGACGGCCTTTATGGCTACACCTTC. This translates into CASSAIRDGLYGYTF.

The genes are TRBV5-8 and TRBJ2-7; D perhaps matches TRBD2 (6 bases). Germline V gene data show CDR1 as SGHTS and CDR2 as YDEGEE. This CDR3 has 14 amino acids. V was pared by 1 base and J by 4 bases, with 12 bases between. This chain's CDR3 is CASSLSGDWYEQYF. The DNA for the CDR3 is TGTGCCAGCAGCTTGTCCGGGGACTGGTACGAGCAGTACTTC.

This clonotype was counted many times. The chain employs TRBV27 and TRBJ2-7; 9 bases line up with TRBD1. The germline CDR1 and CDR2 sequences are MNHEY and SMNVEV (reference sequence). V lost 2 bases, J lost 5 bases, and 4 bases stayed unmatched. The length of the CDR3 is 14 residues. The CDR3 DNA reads TGTGCCAGCAGTTTAAGTTACAGGGGGCACGAGCAGTACTTC. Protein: CASSLSYRGHEQYF.

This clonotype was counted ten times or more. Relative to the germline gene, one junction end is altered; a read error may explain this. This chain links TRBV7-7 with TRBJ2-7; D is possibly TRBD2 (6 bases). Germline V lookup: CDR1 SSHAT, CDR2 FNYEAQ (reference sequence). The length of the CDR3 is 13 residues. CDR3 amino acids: CASSLDTGDEQYF. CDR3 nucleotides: TGTGCTAGCAGCTTAGATACGGGAGACGAGCAGTACTTC.

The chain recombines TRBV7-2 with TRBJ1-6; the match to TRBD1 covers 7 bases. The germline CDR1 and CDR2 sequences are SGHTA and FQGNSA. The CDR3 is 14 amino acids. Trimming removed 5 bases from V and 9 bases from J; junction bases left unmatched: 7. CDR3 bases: TGTGCCAGCAGCCCTCGACAGGGTCCTTCACCCCTCCACTTT. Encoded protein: CASSPRQGPSPLHF. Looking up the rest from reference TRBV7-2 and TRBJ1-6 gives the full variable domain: GAGVSQSPSNKVTEKGKDVELRCDPISGHTALYWYRQSLGQGLEFLIYFQGNSAPDKSGLPSDRFSAERTGGSVSTLTIQRTQQEDSAVYLCASSPRQGPSPLHFGNGTRLTVT.

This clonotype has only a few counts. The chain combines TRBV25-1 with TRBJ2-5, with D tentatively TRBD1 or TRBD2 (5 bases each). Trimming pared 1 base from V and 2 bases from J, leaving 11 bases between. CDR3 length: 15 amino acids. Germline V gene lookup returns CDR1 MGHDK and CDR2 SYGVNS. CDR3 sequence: CASSESTGPQETQYF. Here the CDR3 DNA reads TGTGCCAGCAGTGAATCGACGGGACCGCAAGAGACCCAGTACTTC.

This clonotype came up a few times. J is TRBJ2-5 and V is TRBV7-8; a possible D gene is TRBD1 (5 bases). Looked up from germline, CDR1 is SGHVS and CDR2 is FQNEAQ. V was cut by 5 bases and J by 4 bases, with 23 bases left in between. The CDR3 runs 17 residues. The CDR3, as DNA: TGTGCCAGCAGCCTACCCCCCAGGGTTGGGATCACAGAGACCCAGTACTTC. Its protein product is CASSLPPRVGITETQYF. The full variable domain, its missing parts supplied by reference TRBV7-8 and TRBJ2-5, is GAGVSQSPRYKVAKRGQDVALRCDPISGHVSLFWYQQALGQGPEFLTYFQNEAQLDKSGLPSDRFFAERPEGSVSTLKIQRTQQEDSAVYLCASSLPPRVGITETQYFGPGTRLLVL.

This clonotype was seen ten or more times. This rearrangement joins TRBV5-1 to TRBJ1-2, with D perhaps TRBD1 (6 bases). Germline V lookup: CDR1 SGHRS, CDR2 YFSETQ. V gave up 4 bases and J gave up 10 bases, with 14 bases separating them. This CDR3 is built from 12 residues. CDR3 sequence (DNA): TGCGCCAGCAGCCTGACAGGCCGGGACTACACCTTC. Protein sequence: CASSLTGRDYTF.

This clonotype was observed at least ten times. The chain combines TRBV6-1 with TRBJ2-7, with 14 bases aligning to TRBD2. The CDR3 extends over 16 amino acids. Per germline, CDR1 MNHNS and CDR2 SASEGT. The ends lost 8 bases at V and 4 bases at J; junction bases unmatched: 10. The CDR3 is CASRGAGTSGSYEQYF. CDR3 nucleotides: TGTGCCAGCCGAGGGGCAGGGACTAGCGGGAGTTACGAGCAGTACTTC.

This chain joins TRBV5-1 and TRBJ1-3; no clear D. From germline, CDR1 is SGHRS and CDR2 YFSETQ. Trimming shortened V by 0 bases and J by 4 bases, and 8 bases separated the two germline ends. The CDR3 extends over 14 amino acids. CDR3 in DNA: TGCGCCAGCAGCTTGGCGGCAGACGGAAACACCATATATTTT. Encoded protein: CASSLAADGNTIYF.

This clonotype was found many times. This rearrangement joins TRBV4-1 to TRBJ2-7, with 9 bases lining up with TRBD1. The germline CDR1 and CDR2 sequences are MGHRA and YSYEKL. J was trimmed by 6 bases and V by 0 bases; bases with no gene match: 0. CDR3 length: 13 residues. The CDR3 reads CASSQETGGEQYF. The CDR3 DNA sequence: TGCGCCAGCAGCCAAGAGACAGGGGGCGAGCAGTACTTC.

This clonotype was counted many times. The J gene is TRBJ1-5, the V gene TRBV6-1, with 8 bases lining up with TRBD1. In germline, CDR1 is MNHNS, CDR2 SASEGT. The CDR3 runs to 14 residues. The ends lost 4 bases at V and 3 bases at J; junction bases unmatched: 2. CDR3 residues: CASSADRDNQPQHF. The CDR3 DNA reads TGTGCCAGCAGTGCGGACAGGGACAATCAGCCCCAGCATTTT.

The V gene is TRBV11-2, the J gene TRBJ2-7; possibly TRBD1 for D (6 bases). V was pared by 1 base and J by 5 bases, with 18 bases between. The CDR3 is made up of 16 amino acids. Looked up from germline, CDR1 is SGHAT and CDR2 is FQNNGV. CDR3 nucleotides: TGTGCCAGCAGCTTAGGGGCCACCTTTAGGGGGAACGAGCAGTACTTC. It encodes CASSLGATFRGNEQYF.

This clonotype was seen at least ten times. CDR3 DNA: TGCAGTGCTAGGGACCGCCCACACGAGCAGTACTTC. Translation gives CSARDRPHEQYF. The V call is TRBV20-1, the J call TRBJ2-7; unclear D gene. V lost 3 bases and J lost 5, with 11 bases in between. The CDR3 consists of 12 residues. Germline CDR1 DFQATT, CDR2 SNEGSKA (reference sequence).